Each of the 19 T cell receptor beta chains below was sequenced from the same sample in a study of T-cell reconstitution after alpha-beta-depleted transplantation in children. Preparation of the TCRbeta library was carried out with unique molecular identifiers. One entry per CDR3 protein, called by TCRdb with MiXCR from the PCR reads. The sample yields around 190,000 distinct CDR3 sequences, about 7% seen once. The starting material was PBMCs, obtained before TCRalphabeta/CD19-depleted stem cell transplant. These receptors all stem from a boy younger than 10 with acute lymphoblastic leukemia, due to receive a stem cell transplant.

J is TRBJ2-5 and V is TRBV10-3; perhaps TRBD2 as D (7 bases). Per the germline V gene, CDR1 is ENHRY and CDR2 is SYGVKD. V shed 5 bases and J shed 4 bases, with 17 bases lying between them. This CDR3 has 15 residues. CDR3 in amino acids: CAISSPDRGGETQYF. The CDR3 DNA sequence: TGTGCCATCAGTTCTCCCGATAGGGGGGGAGAGACCCAGTACTTC.

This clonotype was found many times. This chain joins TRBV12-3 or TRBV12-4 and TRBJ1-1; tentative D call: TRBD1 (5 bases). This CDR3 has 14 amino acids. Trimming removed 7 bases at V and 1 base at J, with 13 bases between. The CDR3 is CASTYRGSNTEAFF. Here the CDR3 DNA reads TGTGCCAGCACCTACCGGGGCTCGAACACTGAAGCTTTCTTT.

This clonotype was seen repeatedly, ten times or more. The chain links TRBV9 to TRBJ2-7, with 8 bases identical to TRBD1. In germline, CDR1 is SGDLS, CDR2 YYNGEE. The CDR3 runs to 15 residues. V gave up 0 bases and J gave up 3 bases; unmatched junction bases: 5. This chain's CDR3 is CASSVAGGEDYEQYF. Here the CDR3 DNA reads TGTGCCAGCAGCGTAGCAGGGGGCGAGGACTACGAGCAGTACTTC.

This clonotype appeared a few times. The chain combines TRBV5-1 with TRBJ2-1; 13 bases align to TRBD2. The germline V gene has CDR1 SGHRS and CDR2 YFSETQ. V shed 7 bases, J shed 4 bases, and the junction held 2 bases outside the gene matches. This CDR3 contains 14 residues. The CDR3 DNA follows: TGCGCCAGCGGGGGACTAGCGGGATACAATGAGCAGTTCTTC. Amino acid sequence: CASGGLAGYNEQFF. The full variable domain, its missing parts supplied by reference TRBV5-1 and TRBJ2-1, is KAGVTQTPRYLIKTRGQQVTLSCSPISGHRSVSWYQQTPGQGLQFLFEYFSETQRNKGNFPGRFSGRQFSNSRSEMNVSTLELGDSALYLCASGGLAGYNEQFFGPGTRLTVL.

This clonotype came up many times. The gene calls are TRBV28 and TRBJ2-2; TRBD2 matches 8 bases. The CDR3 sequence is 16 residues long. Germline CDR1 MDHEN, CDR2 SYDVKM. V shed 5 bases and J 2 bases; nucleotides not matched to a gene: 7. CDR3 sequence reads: CASSVRLARNTGELFF. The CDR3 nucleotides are TGTGCCAGCAGTGTGCGACTAGCGCGAAACACCGGGGAGCTGTTTTTT.

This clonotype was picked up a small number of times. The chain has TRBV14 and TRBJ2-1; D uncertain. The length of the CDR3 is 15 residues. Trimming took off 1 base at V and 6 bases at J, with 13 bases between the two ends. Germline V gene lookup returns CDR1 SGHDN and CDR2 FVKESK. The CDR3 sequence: CASSQGGKAANEQFF. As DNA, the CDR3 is TGTGCCAGCAGCCAAGGAGGAAAGGCAGCCAATGAGCAGTTCTTC.

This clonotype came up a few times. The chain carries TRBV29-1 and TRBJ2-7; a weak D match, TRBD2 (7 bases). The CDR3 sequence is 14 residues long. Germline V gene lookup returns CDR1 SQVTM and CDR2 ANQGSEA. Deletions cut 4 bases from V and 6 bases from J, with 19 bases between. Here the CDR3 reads CSVGEGGASREQYF. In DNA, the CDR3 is TGCAGCGTTGGGGAAGGGGGGGCCTCCCGCGAGCAGTACTTC.

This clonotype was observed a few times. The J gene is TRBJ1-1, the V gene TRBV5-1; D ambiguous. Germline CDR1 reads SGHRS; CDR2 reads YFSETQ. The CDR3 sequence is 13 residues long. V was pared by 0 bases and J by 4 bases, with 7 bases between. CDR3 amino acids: CASSLDGSTEAFF. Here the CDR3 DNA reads TGCGCCAGCAGCTTGGACGGCAGCACTGAAGCTTTCTTT.

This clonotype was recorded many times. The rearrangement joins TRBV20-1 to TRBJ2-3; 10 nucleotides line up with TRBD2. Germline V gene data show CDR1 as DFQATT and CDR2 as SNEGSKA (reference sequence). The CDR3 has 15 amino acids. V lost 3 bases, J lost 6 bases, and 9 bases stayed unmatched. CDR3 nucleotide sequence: TGCAGTGCTAGTCTGCCTAGCGGGGGAGGGGATACGCAGTATTTT. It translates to CSASLPSGGGDTQYF.

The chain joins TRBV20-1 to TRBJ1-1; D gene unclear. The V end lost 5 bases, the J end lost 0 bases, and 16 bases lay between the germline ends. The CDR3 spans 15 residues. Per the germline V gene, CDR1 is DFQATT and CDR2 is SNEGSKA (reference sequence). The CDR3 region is CSARAPVGLNTEAFF. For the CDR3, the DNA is TGCAGTGCTCGGGCCCCCGTGGGGTTGAACACTGAAGCTTTCTTT.

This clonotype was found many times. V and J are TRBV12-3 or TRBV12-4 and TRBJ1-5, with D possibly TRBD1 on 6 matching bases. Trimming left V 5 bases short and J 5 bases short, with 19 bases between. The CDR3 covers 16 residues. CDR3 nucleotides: TGTGCCAGCAGTATCACCCCAGGGGAGAGGGATCAGCCCCAGCATTTT. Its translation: CASSITPGERDQPQHF.

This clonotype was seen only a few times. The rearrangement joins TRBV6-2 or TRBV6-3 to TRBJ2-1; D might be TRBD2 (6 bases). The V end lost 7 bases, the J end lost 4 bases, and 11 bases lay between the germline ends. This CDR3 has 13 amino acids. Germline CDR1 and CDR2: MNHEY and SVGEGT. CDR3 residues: CASTKAGYNEQFF. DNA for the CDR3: TGTGCCAGCACCAAGGCGGGATACAATGAGCAGTTCTTC.

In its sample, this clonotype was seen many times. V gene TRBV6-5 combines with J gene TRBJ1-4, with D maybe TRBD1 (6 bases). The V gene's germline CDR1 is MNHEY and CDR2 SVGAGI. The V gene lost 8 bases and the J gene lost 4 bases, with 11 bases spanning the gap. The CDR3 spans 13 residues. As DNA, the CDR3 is TGTGCCAGCTACGACAGGCATAATGAAAAACTGTTTTTT. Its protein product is CASYDRHNEKLFF.

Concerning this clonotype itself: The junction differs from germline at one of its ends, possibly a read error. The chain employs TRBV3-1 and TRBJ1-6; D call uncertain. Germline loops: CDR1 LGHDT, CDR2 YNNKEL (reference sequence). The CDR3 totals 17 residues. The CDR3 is CASSQEKQPIYNSPLHF. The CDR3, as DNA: TGTGCCAGCAGCCAAGAGAAGCAACCAATTTATAATTCACCCCTCCATTTT. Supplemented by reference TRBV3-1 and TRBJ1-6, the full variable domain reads DTAVSQTPKYLVTQMGNDKSIKCEQNLGHDTMYWYKQDSKKFLKIMFSYNNKELIINETVPNRFSPKSPDKAHLNLHINSLELGDSAVYFCASSQEKQPIYNSPLHFGNGTRLTVT.

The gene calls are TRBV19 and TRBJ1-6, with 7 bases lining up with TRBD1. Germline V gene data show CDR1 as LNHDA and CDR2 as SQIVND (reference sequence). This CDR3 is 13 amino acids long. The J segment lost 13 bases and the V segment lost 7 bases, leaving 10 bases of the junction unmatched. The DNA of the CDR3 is TGTGCCAGTAAGGAGGCAGGGGGATATCCCCTCCACTTT. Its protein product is CASKEAGGYPLHF.

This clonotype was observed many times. The CDR3 bases are TGTGCCATCAGCAAGACCAGGGACACCGGGGAGCTGTTTTTT. Translation: CAISKTRDTGELFF. This chain links TRBV10-3 with TRBJ2-2; a possible D gene is TRBD1 (5 bases). Trimming shortened V by 6 bases and J by 3 bases, and 11 bases separated the two germline ends. This CDR3 contains 14 residues. Germline CDR1 and CDR2: ENHRY and SYGVKD.

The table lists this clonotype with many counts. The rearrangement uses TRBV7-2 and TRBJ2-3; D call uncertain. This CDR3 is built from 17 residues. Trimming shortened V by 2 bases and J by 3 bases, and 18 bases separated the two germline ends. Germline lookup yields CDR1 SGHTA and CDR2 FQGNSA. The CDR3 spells CASSLRAHGTRTDTQYF. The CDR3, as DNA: TGTGCCAGCAGCTTACGGGCCCACGGTACTCGAACAGATACGCAGTATTTT. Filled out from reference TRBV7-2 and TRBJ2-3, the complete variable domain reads GAGVSQSPSNKVTEKGKDVELRCDPISGHTALYWYRQSLGQGLEFLIYFQGNSAPDKSGLPSDRFSAERTGGSVSTLTIQRTQQEDSAVYLCASSLRAHGTRTDTQYFGPGTRLTVL.

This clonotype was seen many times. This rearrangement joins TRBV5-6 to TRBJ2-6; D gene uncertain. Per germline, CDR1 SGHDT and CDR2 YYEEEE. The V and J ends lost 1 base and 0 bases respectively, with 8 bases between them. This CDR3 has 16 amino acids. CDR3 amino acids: CASSLIRPSGANVLTF. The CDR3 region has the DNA TGTGCCAGCAGCTTGATCAGACCCTCTGGGGCCAACGTCCTGACTTTC.

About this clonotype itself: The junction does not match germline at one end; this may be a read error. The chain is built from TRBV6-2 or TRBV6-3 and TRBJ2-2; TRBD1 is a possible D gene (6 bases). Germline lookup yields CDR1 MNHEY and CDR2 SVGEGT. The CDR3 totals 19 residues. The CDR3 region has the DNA TGTGCCAGCAGCCGATTCCGGGACACCATTATTTCGAACACCGGGGTGCTGTTTTTT. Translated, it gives CASSRFRDTIISNTGVLFF.